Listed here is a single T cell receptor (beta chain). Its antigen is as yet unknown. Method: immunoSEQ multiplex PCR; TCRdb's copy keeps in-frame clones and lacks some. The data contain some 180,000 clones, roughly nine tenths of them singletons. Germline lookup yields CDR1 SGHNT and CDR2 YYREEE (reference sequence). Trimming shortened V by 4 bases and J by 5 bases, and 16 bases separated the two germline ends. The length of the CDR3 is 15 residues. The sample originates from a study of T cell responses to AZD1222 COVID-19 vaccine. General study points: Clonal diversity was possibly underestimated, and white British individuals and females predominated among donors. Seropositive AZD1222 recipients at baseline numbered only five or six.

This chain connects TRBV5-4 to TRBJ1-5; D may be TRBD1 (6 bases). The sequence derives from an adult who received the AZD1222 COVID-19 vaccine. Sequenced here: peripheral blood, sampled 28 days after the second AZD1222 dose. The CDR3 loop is CASSNRGAGDQPQHF. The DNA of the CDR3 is TGTGCCAGCAGCAATCGGGGGGCGGGTGATCAGCCCCAGCATTTT.